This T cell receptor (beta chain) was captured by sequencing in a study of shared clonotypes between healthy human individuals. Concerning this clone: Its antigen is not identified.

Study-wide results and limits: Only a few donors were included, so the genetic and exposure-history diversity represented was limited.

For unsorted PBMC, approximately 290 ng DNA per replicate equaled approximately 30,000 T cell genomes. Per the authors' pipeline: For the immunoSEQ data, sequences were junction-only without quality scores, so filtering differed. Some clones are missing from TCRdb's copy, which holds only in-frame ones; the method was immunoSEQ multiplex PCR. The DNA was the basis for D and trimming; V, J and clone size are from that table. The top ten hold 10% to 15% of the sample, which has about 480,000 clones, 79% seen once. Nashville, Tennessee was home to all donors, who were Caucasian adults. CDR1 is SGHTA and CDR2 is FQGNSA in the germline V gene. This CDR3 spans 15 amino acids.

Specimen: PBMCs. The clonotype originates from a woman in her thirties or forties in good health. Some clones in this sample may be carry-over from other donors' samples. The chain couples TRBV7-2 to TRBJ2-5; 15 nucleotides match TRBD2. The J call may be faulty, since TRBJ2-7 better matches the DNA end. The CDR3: CASSSGLAGGYEQYF. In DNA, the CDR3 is TGTGCCAGCAGCTCGGGACTAGCGGGAGGATACGAGCAGTACTTC.